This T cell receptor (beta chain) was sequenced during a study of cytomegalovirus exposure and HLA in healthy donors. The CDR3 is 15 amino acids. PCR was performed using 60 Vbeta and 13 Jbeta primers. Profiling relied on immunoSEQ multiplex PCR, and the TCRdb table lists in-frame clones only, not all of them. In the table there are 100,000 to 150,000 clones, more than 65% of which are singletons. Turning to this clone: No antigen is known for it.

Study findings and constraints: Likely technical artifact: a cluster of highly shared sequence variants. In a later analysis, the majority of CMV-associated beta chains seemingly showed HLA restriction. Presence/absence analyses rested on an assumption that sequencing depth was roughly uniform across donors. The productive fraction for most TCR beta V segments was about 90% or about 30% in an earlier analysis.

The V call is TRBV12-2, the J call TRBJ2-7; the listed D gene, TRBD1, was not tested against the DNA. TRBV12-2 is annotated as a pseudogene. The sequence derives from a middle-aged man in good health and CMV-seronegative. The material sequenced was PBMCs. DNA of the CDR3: TGTGCAAGTCGCCCCTGGGGGACAGGGGGCTACGAGCAGTACTTC. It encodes CASRPWGTGGYEQYF.